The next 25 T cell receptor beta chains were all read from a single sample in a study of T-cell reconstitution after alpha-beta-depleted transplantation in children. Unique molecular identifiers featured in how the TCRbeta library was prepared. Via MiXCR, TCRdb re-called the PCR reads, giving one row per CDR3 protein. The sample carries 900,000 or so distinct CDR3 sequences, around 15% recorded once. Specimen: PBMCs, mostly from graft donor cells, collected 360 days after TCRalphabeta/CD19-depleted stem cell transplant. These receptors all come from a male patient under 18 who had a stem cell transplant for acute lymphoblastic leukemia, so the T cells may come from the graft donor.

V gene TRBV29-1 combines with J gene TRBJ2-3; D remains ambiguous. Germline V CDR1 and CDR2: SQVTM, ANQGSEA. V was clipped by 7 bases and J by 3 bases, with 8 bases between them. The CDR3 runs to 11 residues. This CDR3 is CSAPKTDTQYF. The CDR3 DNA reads TGCAGCGCCCCAAAGACAGATACGCAGTATTTT.

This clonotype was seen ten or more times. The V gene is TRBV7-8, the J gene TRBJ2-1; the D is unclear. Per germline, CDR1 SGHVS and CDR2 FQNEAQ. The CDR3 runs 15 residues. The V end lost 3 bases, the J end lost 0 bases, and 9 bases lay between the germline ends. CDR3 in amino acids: CASSFLRFSYNEQFF. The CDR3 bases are TGTGCCAGCAGCTTCTTGCGGTTCTCCTACAATGAGCAGTTCTTC.

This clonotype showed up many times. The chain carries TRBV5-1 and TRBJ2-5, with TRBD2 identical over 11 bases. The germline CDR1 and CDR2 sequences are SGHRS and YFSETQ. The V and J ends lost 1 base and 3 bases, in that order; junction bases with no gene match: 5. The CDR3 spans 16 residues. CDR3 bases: TGCGCCAGCAGCTTGAGCCCACTAGCGGGGGAAGAGACCCAGTACTTC. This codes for CASSLSPLAGEETQYF. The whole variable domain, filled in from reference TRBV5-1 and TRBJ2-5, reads KAGVTQTPRYLIKTRGQQVTLSCSPISGHRSVSWYQQTPGQGLQFLFEYFSETQRNKGNFPGRFSGRQFSNSRSEMNVSTLELGDSALYLCASSLSPLAGEETQYFGPGTRLLVL.

In DNA, the CDR3 is TGTGCCACCAGCAGTCGGTCCAGGGTGTCCTCCTACAATGAGCAGTTCTTC. As protein: CATSSRSRVSSYNEQFF. The gene calls are TRBV15 and TRBJ2-1, with D possibly matching TRBD1 (5 bases). V was clipped by 3 bases and J by 0 bases, with 15 bases between them. Germline CDR1 and CDR2: LNHNV and YYDKDF (reference sequence). This CDR3 spans 17 amino acids.

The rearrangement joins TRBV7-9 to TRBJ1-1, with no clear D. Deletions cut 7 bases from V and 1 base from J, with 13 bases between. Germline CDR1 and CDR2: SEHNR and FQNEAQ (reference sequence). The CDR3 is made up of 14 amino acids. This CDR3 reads CASTLGSWNTEAFF. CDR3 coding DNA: TGTGCCAGCACCTTGGGGTCCTGGAACACTGAAGCTTTCTTT.

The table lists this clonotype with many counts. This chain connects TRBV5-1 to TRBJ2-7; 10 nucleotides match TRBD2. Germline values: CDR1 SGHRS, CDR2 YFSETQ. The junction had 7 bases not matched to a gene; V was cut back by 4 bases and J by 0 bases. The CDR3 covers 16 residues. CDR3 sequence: CASSPSPSGSSYEQYF. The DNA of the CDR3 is TGCGCCAGCAGCCCGTCCCCTAGCGGGAGCTCCTACGAGCAGTACTTC.

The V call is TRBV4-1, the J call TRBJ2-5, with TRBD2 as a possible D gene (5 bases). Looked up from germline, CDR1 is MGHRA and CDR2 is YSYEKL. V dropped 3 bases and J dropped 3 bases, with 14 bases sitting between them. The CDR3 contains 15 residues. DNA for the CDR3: TGCGCCAGCAGCCACTCGCCGAGCGGAAAAGAGACCCAGTACTTC. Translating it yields CASSHSPSGKETQYF.

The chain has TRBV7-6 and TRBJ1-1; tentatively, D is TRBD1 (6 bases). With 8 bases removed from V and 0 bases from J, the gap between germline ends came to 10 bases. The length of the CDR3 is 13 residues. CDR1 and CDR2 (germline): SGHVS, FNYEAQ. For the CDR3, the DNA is TGTGCCAGCGGAAGGGGGGTGAACACTGAAGCTTTCTTT. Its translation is CASGRGVNTEAFF.

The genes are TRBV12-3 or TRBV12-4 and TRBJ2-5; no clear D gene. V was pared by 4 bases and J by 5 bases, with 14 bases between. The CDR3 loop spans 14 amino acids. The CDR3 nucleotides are TGTGCCAGCAGTTCCCAACTTGGAGCGGAGACCCAGTACTTC. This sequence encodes CASSSQLGAETQYF.

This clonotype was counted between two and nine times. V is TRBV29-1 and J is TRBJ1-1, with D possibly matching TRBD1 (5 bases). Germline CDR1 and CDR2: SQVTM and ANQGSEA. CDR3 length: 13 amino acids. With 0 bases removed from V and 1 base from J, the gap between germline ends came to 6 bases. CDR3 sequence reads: CSVEDRENTEAFF. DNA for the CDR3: TGCAGCGTTGAAGACAGGGAGAACACTGAAGCTTTCTTT. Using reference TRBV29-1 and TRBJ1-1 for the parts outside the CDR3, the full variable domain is SAVISQKPSRDICQRGTSLTIQCQVDSQVTMMFWYRQQPGQSLTLIATANQGSEATYESGFVIDKFPISRPNLTFSTLTVSNMSPEDSSIYLCSVEDRENTEAFFGQGTRLTVV.

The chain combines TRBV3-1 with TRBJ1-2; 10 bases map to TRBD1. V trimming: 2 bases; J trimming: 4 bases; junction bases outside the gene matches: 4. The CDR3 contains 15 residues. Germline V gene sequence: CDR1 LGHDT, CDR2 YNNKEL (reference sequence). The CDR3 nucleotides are TGTGCCAGCAGCCAAAGGGACAGGGGTGCCTATGGCTACACCTTC. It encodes CASSQRDRGAYGYTF. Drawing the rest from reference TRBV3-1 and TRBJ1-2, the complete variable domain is DTAVSQTPKYLVTQMGNDKSIKCEQNLGHDTMYWYKQDSKKFLKIMFSYNNKELIINETVPNRFSPKSPDKAHLNLHINSLELGDSAVYFCASSQRDRGAYGYTFGSGTRLTVV.

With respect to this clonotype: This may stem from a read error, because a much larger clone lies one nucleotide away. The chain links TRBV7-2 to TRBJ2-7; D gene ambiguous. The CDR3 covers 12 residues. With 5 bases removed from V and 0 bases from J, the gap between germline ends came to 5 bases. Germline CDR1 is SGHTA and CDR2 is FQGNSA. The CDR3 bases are TGTGCCAGCAGCATTAGCTCCTACGAGCAGTACTTC. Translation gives CASSISSYEQYF.

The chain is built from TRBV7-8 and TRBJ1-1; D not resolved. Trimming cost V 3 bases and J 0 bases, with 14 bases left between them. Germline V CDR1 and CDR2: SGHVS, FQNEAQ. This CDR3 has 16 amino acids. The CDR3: CASSFEASAVNTEAFF. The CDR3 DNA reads TGTGCCAGCAGCTTCGAGGCGTCGGCGGTGAACACTGAAGCTTTCTTT.

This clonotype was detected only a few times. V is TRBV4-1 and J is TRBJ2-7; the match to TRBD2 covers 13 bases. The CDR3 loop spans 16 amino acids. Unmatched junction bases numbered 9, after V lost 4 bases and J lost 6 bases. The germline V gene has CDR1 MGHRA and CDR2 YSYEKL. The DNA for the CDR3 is TGCGCCAGCAGCCCCAACGGACTAGCGGGAGTGGGCGAGCAGTACTTC. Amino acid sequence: CASSPNGLAGVGEQYF.

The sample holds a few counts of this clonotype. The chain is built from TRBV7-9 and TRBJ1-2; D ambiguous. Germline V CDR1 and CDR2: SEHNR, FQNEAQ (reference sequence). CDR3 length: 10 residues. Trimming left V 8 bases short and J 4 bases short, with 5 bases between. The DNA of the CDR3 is TGTGCCAGCGAGACCTATGGCTACACCTTC. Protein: CASETYGYTF.

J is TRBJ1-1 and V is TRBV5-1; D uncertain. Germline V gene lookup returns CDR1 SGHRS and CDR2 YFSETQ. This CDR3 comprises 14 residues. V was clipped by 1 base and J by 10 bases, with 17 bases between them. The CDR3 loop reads CASSLLTGNMRAFF. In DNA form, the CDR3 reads TGCGCCAGCAGCTTGCTGACGGGGAACATGCGAGCTTTCTTT.

This chain's CDR3 is CASSERTGYTGELFF. CDR3 DNA sequence: TGTGCCAGCAGTGAACGGACAGGGTACACCGGGGAGCTGTTTTTT. This chain uses TRBV6-1 with TRBJ2-2; 8 bases align to TRBD1. This CDR3 spans 15 amino acids. The ends lost 2 bases at V and 3 bases at J; junction bases unmatched: 2. Germline-derived CDR1 and CDR2 are MNHNS and SASEGT.

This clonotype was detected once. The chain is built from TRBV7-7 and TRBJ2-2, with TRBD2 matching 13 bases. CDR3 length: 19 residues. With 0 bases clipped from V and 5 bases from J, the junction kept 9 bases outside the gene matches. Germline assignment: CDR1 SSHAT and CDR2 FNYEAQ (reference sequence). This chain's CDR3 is CASSLARGVGLAGTGELFF. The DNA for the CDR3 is TGTGCCAGCAGCTTAGCGAGAGGCGTGGGACTAGCGGGGACCGGGGAGCTGTTTTTT.

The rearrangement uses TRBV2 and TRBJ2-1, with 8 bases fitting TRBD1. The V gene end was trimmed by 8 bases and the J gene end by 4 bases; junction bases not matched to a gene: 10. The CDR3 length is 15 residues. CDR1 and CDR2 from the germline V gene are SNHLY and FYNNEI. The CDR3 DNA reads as TGTGCCAGCGAAGACAGGGGTCAGGGGTACAATGAGCAGTTCTTC. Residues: CASEDRGQGYNEQFF.

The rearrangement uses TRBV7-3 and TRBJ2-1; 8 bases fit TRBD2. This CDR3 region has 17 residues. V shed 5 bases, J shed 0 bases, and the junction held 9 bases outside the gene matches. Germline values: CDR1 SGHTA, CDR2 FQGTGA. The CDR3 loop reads CASSPSGGSYSYNEQFF. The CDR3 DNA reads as TGTGCCAGCAGCCCATCGGGAGGGTCCTACTCCTACAATGAGCAGTTCTTC.

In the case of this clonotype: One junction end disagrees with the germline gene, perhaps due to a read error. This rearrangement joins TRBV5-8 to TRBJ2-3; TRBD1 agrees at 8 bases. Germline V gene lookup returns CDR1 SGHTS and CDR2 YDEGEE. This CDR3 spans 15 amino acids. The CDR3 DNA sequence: TGTGCCACCAGCCCCCGGGACAGGAGTCCAGATACGCAGTATTTT. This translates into CATSPRDRSPDTQYF.

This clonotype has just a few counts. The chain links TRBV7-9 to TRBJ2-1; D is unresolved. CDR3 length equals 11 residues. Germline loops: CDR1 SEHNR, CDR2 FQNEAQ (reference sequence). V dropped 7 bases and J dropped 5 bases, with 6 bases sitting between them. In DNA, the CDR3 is TGTGCCAGCACCCAGAACAATGAGCAGTTCTTC. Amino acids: CASTQNNEQFF.

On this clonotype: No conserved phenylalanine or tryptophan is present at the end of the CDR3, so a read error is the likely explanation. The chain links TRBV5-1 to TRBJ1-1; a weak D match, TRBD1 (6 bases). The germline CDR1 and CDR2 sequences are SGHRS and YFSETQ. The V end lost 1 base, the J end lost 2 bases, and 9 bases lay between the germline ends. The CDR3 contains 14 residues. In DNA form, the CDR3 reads TGCGCCAGCAGCTTGTCAGGGGACAACACTGAAGCTTTCCTT. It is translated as CASSLSGDNTEAFL.

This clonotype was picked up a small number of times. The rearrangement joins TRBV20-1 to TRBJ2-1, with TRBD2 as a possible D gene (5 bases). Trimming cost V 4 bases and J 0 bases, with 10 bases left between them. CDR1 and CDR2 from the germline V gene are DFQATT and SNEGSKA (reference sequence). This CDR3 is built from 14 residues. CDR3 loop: CSAITRPSYNEQFF. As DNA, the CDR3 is TGCAGTGCTATTACTAGGCCCTCCTACAATGAGCAGTTCTTC.

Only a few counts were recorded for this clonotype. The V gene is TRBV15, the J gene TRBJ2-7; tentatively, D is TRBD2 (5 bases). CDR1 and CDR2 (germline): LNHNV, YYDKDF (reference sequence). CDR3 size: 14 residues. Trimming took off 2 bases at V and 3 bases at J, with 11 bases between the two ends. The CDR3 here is CATSRTRMGYEQYF. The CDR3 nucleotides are TGTGCCACCAGCAGAACTAGGATGGGCTACGAGCAGTACTTC.